The 8 T cell receptor beta chains reported below all come from one sample, sequenced in a study of blood T cell repertoires in COVID-19. Sequencing was performed with immunoSEQ multiplex PCR; in TCRdb, only in-frame clones are kept and a portion is missing. Found here are roughly 250,000 clones, approximately 83% of them singletons; the top ten hold over 4.5%. Sequencing was done on a sample of peripheral blood. The receptors here all came from a human donor in a cohort sampled during active COVID-19.

This sequence joins TRBV3-1 (or the pseudogene TRBV3-2) and TRBJ2-7; 9 bases fit TRBD1. This CDR3 is 15 amino acids long. J gave up 3 bases and V 4 bases, and 7 bases lay outside the gene matches. CDR1 and CDR2 (germline): LGHDT, YNNKEL (reference sequence). The chain's CDR3 is CASSLTGTGFYEQYF. CDR3 DNA: TGTGCCAGCAGCCTAACCGGGACAGGGTTCTACGAGCAGTACTTC.

This sequence joins TRBV6-4 and TRBJ2-1, with 10 bases that match TRBD2. V was clipped by 0 bases and J by 8 bases; unmatched bases: 7. This CDR3 comprises 16 residues. Germline V gene lookup returns CDR1 MRHNA and CDR2 SNTAGT. The CDR3 sequence: CASSDSPGTSVHEQFF. The CDR3 bases are TGTGCCAGCAGTGACTCACCCGGGACTAGCGTGCATGAGCAGTTCTTC.

The chain recombines TRBV12-3 or TRBV12-4 with TRBJ1-6; 9 positions agree with TRBD1. This CDR3 contains 13 residues. V lost 5 bases, J lost 10 bases, and 3 bases stayed unmatched. The DNA for the CDR3 is TGTGCCAGCAGTCTCGGGACAGGGTCACCCCTCCACTTT. Translating gives CASSLGTGSPLHF.

The rearrangement uses TRBV11-2 and TRBJ2-7; 10 bases match TRBD2. The CDR3 is 14 amino acids. J was trimmed by 3 bases and V by 1 base; bases with no gene match: 0. Looked up from germline, CDR1 is SGHAT and CDR2 is FQNNGV. In nucleotides, the CDR3 is TGTGCCAGCAGCTTAGGGACTAGCGGCTACGAGCAGTACTTC. Translating gives CASSLGTSGYEQYF.

V usage is TRBV6-6 and J usage is TRBJ1-1, with 7 bases fitting TRBD1. The germline gives CDR1 MNHNY, CDR2 SVGAGI (reference sequence). V trimming: 0 bases; J trimming: 4 bases; junction bases outside the gene matches: 2. The CDR3 sequence is 14 residues long. The CDR3 is CASSYSAGGTEAFF. The CDR3 coding sequence is TGTGCCAGCAGTTACTCCGCAGGGGGCACTGAAGCTTTCTTT.

J is TRBJ2-1 and V is TRBV19; D is perhaps TRBD1 (6 bases). The CDR3 is made up of 15 amino acids. CDR1 is LNHDA, CDR2 SQIVND, per germline (reference sequence). The V and J ends lost 3 bases and 1 base respectively, with 10 bases between them. CDR3 in DNA: TGTGCCAGTAGTATCAACAGGGAGTCCTACAATGAGCAGTTCTTC. Its translation is CASSINRESYNEQFF.

The rearrangement joins TRBV5-8 to TRBJ1-4, with 8 nucleotides matching TRBD1. Germline loops: CDR1 SGHTS, CDR2 YDEGEE. J gave up 7 bases and V 5 bases, and 10 bases lay outside the gene matches. This CDR3 region has 15 residues. In nucleotides, the CDR3 is TGTGCCAGCAGTCTCGACAGGGGCCGGAGTGAAAAACTGTTTTTT. The encoded protein is CASSLDRGRSEKLFF.

V and J are TRBV19 and TRBJ2-5; 11 nucleotides line up with TRBD1. The trim removed 8 bases at V and 4 bases at J, leaving 6 bases unmatched. Germline CDR1 reads LNHDA; CDR2 reads SQIVND (reference sequence). This CDR3 spans 14 amino acids. CDR3 DNA: TGTGCCAGTGCCGGGACAGGGGGAGGAGAGACCCAGTACTTC. Protein sequence: CASAGTGGGETQYF.